This TCR beta chain was identified in a study of CD8 T cells in Susac syndrome. Concerning this clonotype: Its antigen remains unidentified.

The multiple sclerosis control group consisted of treatment-naive patients whose relapsing-remitting disease, which was either stable or active, fulfilled revised McDonald criteria. The CD8+ and CD4+ T cells were negatively isolated, with the TEMRA cells enriched by FACS. RNA in amounts of roughly 0.45 to 1 ug was reverse transcribed with random hexamers. immunoSEQ multiplex PCR amplified TCR beta CDR3 across 54 Vbeta, 13 Jbeta. TCRdb ran MiXCR on the immunoSEQ multiplex PCR reads and lists one entry per CDR3 protein. The data hold 300,000 or so distinct CDR3 sequences, with 92% observed a single time. The germline CDR1 and CDR2 sequences are LGHNT and FRNRAP. The CDR3 spans 15 residues. V was cut by 2 bases and J by 1 base, with 10 bases left in between. Study-wide points: The study admitted that it had a relatively small number of individuals in its TCR sequencing and HLA analysis.

The J gene is TRBJ2-3, the V gene TRBV12-5; D not resolved. This receptor was obtained from a human donor with multiple sclerosis. Material for sequencing was CD4+ T cells from PBMCs. The CDR3 sequence is CASGLRQLGTDTQYF. The CDR3 bases are TGTGCTAGTGGTTTGCGGCAGCTTGGCACAGATACGCAGTATTTT. Complete variable domain (other parts from reference TRBV12-5 and TRBJ2-3): DARVTQTPRHKVTEMGQEVTMRCQPILGHNTVFWYRQTMMQGLELLAYFRNRAPLDDSGMPKDRFSAEMPDATLATLKIQPSEPRDSAVYFCASGLRQLGTDTQYFGPGTRLTVL.